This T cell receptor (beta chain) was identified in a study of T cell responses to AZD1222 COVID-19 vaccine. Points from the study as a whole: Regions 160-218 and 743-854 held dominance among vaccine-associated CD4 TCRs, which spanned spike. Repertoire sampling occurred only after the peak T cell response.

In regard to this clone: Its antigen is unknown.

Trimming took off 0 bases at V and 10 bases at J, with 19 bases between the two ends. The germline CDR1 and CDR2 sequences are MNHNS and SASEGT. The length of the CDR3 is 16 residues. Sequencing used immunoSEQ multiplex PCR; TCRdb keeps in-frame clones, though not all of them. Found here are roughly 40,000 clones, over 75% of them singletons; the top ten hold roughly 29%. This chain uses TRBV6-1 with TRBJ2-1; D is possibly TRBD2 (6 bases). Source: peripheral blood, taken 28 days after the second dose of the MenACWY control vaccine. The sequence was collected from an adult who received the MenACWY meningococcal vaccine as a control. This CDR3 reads CASSEAHWDGGIEQFF. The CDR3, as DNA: TGTGCCAGCAGTGAAGCCCATTGGGACGGGGGAATAGAGCAGTTCTTC.